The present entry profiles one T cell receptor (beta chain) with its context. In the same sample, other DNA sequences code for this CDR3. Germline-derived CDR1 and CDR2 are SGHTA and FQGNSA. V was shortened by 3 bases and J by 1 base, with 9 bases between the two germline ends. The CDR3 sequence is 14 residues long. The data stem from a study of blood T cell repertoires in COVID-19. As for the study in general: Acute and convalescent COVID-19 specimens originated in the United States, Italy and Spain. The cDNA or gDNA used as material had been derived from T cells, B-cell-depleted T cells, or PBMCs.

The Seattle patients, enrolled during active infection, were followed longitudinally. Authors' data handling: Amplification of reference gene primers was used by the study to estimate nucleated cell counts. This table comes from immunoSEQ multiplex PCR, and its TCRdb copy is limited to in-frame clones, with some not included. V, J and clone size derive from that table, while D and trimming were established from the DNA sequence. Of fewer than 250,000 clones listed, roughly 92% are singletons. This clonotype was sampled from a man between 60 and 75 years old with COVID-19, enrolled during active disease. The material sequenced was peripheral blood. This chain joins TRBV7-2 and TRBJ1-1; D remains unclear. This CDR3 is CASSLLNKNTEAFF. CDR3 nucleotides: TGTGCCAGCAGCTTGTTGAACAAGAACACTGAAGCTTTCTTT.